This entry lists 28 T cell receptor beta chains sequenced from one sample in a study of T cells in Graves' hyperthyroidism and ophthalmopathy. TCR beta CDR3 region amplification was performed from RNA transcripts. With the HTBI primer set, the TCR CDR3 went through a first round of RT-PCR. MiXCR was run by TCRdb on the multiplex PCR reads, yielding one entry per CDR3 protein. The data hold roughly 800,000 distinct CDR3 sequences, with roughly 37% observed a single time. Sample: blood. All receptors derive from a man younger than 35 with Graves' hyperthyroidism.

A few counts support this clonotype. For the CDR3, the DNA is TGCAGTGCTGGCGGGAACGGGGAGCTGTTTTTT. Translation gives CSAGGNGELFF. The chain joins TRBV20-1 to TRBJ2-2, with a tentative D call TRBD2 (6 bases). The CDR3 consists of 11 residues. From germline, CDR1 is DFQATT and CDR2 SNEGSKA (reference sequence). Trimming left V 5 bases short and J 7 bases short, with 8 bases between.

The chain combines TRBV5-1 with TRBJ2-7, with 7 bases that match TRBD1. CDR1 SGHRS and CDR2 YFSETQ come from the germline V gene. CDR3 length: 14 residues. V shed 4 bases and J 2 bases; nucleotides not matched to a gene: 6. DNA for the CDR3: TGCGCCAGCAGCAGCAGGGGGTGGGCCTACGAGCAGTACTTC. Translation: CASSSRGWAYEQYF.

This clonotype was picked up one time. The junction and the germline gene differ at one end; a read error may be behind it. J is TRBJ1-4 and V is TRBV15, with no clear D. Germline-derived CDR1 and CDR2 are LNHNV and YYDKDF (reference sequence). This CDR3 region has 10 residues. The CDR3 sequence is CATSRELEGF. CDR3 nucleotides: TGTGCCACCAGCAGAGAATTGGAGGGTTTT.

The rearrangement joins TRBV20-1 to TRBJ1-2; 7 bases are shared with TRBD1. V gave up 3 bases and J gave up 4 bases; unmatched junction bases: 5. CDR1 is DFQATT and CDR2 is SNEGSKA in the germline V gene (reference sequence). CDR3 length: 13 amino acids. CDR3 protein: CSASGTDLYGYTF. The DNA for the CDR3 is TGCAGTGCTAGTGGGACAGACCTCTATGGCTACACCTTC.

There are a few counts of this clonotype. The chain employs TRBV6-5 and TRBJ1-6, with D unresolved. Between the trimmed V and J ends, which lost 8 bases and 7 bases, there was a span of 12 bases. The germline V gene encodes CDR1 MNHEY and CDR2 SVGAGI. The length of the CDR3 is 13 residues. The CDR3 sequence is CASGLGSNSPLHF. The CDR3 DNA reads TGTGCCAGCGGATTAGGAAGCAATTCACCCCTCCACTTT.

At least ten counts were recorded for this clonotype. The rearrangement joins TRBV5-1 to TRBJ2-7; D is unclear. This CDR3 comprises 15 residues. The V end lost 4 bases, the J end lost 3 bases, and 17 bases lay between the germline ends. The germline V gene has CDR1 SGHRS and CDR2 YFSETQ. CDR3 amino acids: CASSRRHDGDYEQYF. For the CDR3, the DNA is TGCGCCAGCAGCAGACGACACGACGGTGACTACGAGCAGTACTTC. The whole variable domain, filled in from reference TRBV5-1 and TRBJ2-7, reads KAGVTQTPRYLIKTRGQQVTLSCSPISGHRSVSWYQQTPGQGLQFLFEYFSETQRNKGNFPGRFSGRQFSNSRSEMNVSTLELGDSALYLCASSRRHDGDYEQYFGPGTRLTVT.

This clonotype was picked up many times. The V gene is TRBV24-1, the J gene TRBJ2-5; 7 bases agree with TRBD1. CDR3 length: 15 amino acids. In germline, CDR1 is KGHDR, CDR2 SFDVKD. The J segment lost 1 base and the V segment lost 4 bases, leaving 5 bases of the junction unmatched. CDR3 sequence (DNA): TGTGCCACCAGTGACCAGGACAGGTCCCAAGAGACCCAGTACTTC. Translation gives CATSDQDRSQETQYF.

CDR3 in amino acids: CASSWGRAGNEQYF. The CDR3 region has the DNA TGTGCCAGCAGCTGGGGACGTGCGGGTAACGAGCAGTACTTC. This chain uses TRBV7-3 with TRBJ2-7, with D tentatively TRBD1 or TRBD2 (5 bases each). Trimming took 4 bases from V and 5 from J, leaving 15 bases between them. Germline assignment: CDR1 SGHTA and CDR2 FQGTGA. CDR3 size: 14 residues.

As concerns this clonotype: A much larger clone differs by one base, so this may be a read error. The chain uses TRBV19 and TRBJ1-1; the D is unclear. Per the germline V gene, CDR1 is LNHDA and CDR2 is SQIVND (reference sequence). This CDR3 contains 13 residues. Between the trimmed V and J ends, which lost 4 bases and 5 bases, there was a span of 11 bases. CDR3 region: CASSTELVTEAFF. CDR3 bases: TGTGCCAGTAGTACCGAGCTGGTGACTGAAGCTTTCTTT.

Only a few counts were recorded for this clonotype. The chain carries TRBV7-9 and TRBJ2-7; the match to TRBD2 covers 11 bases. The CDR3 is 16 residues long. J gave up 5 bases and V 5 bases, and 11 bases lay outside the gene matches. Germline V gene sequence: CDR1 SEHNR, CDR2 FQNEAQ (reference sequence). The CDR3: CASSTILAGVMDEQYF. The CDR3, as DNA: TGTGCCAGCAGCACCATACTAGCGGGAGTCATGGACGAGCAGTACTTC.

This clonotype was detected ten times or more. Sequence at one end of the junction differs from germline and may be a read error. This sequence joins TRBV5-1 and TRBJ1-4, with a possible D match to TRBD1 (6 bases). The CDR3 has 12 amino acids. From germline, CDR1 is SGHRS and CDR2 YFSETQ. Here the CDR3 reads CASSSGDEKLFF. The CDR3 region has the DNA TGTGCCAGCAGTTCAGGGGATGAAAAACTGTTTTTT.

This clonotype was counted many times. V usage is TRBV10-3 and J usage is TRBJ2-7; D may be TRBD2 (5 bases). The CDR3 is 13 amino acids. The V end lost 4 bases, the J end lost 2 bases, and 9 bases lay between the germline ends. Germline CDR1 and CDR2: ENHRY and SYGVKD. CDR3 residues: CAISGTVTYEQYF. The CDR3 DNA reads as TGTGCCATCAGTGGGACTGTGACCTACGAGCAGTACTTC.

This clonotype has ten or more counts. The gene calls are TRBV25-1 and TRBJ1-5, with a possible D match to TRBD1 (6 bases). In germline, CDR1 is MGHDK, CDR2 SYGVNS. This CDR3 region has 13 residues. V was clipped by 3 bases and J by 4 bases, with 7 bases between them. The CDR3 sequence: CASSDGQNQPQHF. CDR3 DNA: TGTGCCAGCAGTGATGGACAGAATCAGCCCCAGCATTTT.

The gene calls are TRBV9 and TRBJ1-4; possible D gene TRBD1, 6 bases. Per germline, CDR1 SGDLS and CDR2 YYNGEE. The CDR3 contains 16 residues. V lost 3 bases and J lost 0, with 12 bases in between. The CDR3 loop reads CASSAGDIATNEKLFF. For the CDR3, the DNA is TGTGCCAGCAGCGCTGGGGACATCGCAACTAATGAAAAACTGTTTTTT.

This clonotype was recorded at least ten times. V and J are TRBV7-9 and TRBJ2-7, with D tentatively TRBD1 or TRBD2 (5 bases each). Trimming took 5 bases from V and 6 from J, leaving 14 bases between them. The CDR3 has 13 residues. Germline V gives CDR1 SEHNR, CDR2 FQNEAQ (reference sequence). The CDR3 bases are TGTGCCAGCAGCCCACGGGACGGATTCGAGCAGTACTTC. Its protein is CASSPRDGFEQYF.

This CDR3 reads CSVYDREKAFF. The CDR3 DNA reads TGCAGCGTCTACGACAGGGAGAAAGCTTTCTTT. J is TRBJ1-1 and V is TRBV29-1; 7 bases map to TRBD1. The CDR3 has 11 residues. Germline V lookup: CDR1 SQVTM, CDR2 ANQGSEA. With 6 bases clipped from V and 9 bases from J, the junction kept 7 bases outside the gene matches.

The gene calls are TRBV29-1 and TRBJ2-7; 14 bases align to TRBD2. This CDR3 region has 15 residues. Germline V gene lookup returns CDR1 SQVTM and CDR2 ANQGSEA. The J segment lost 6 bases and the V segment lost 6 bases, leaving 10 bases of the junction unmatched. The CDR3 reads CSVTGLAGVKFEQYF. CDR3 DNA: TGCAGCGTCACGGGACTAGCGGGAGTAAAGTTCGAGCAGTACTTC.

As regards this clonotype: This could be a read error, since a much larger clone is one nucleotide away. This chain joins TRBV2 and TRBJ2-2; D is perhaps TRBD2 (6 bases). The germline V gene has CDR1 SNHLY and CDR2 FYNNEI. The CDR3 length is 12 residues. The CDR3 protein is CASKAGTGGLFF. CDR3 DNA sequence: TGTGCCAGCAAGGCAGGAACCGGGGGGCTGTTTTTT.

This clonotype came up many times. This chain joins TRBV7-3 and TRBJ2-6; D perhaps matches TRBD1 (6 bases). The V and J ends lost 4 bases and 0 bases respectively, with 13 bases between them. CDR3 length equals 17 residues. Per germline, CDR1 SGHTA and CDR2 FQGTGA. DNA of the CDR3: TGTGCCAGCAGCTCTATGACAGGAAACTCTGGGGCCAACGTCCTGACTTTC. Amino acids: CASSSMTGNSGANVLTF.

This chain connects TRBV10-3 to TRBJ1-2; D is unresolved. Per the germline V gene, CDR1 is ENHRY and CDR2 is SYGVKD. The V end lost 10 bases, the J end lost 7 bases, and 19 bases lay between the germline ends. The CDR3 sequence is 13 residues long. In DNA, the CDR3 is TGTGCCAGCAGAGATCTGGACCGGGGTGGCTACACCTTC. Protein sequence: CASRDLDRGGYTF.

The V gene is TRBV9, the J gene TRBJ1-1; the D gene is possibly TRBD1 (5 bases). The CDR3 spans 15 residues. Germline CDR1 reads SGDLS; CDR2 reads YYNGEE. Trimming shortened V by 3 bases and J by 4 bases, and 16 bases separated the two germline ends. The CDR3: CASSEGSTWGTEAFF. CDR3 DNA sequence: TGTGCCAGCAGCGAGGGGTCTACCTGGGGCACTGAAGCTTTCTTT.

In this sample, this clonotype turned up many times. The J gene is TRBJ1-6, the V gene TRBV2; 9 nucleotides agree with TRBD1. Per germline, CDR1 SNHLY and CDR2 FYNNEI. The V gene end was trimmed by 7 bases and the J gene end by 7 bases; junction bases not matched to a gene: 5. CDR3 length equals 14 residues. CDR3 coding DNA: TGTGCCAGCACTTACAGGGGGCCAAATTCACCCCTCCACTTT. Residues: CASTYRGPNSPLHF. The entire variable domain, with the rest obtained from reference TRBV2 and TRBJ1-6, is as follows: EPEVTQTPSHQVTQMGQEVILRCVPISNHLYFYWYRQILGQKVEFLVSFYNNEISEKSEIFDDQFSVERPDGSNFTLKIRSTKLEDSAMYFCASTYRGPNSPLHFGNGTRLTVT.

The chain links TRBV7-9 to TRBJ2-7; TRBD1 aligns across 11 bases. From germline, CDR1 is SEHNR and CDR2 FQNEAQ (reference sequence). CDR3 length equals 16 residues. The ends lost 5 bases at V and 4 bases at J; junction bases unmatched: 10. For the CDR3, the DNA is TGTGCCAGCAGCCCCGGACAGGGGGCATTTGGGTACGAGCAGTACTTC. It yields the protein CASSPGQGAFGYEQYF.

The rearrangement uses TRBV20-1 and TRBJ2-7; 11 nucleotides match TRBD2. This CDR3 spans 17 amino acids. Per germline, CDR1 DFQATT and CDR2 SNEGSKA (reference sequence). V was clipped by 0 bases and J by 3 bases; unmatched bases: 10. The chain's CDR3 is CSARELVTGTSGYEQYF. The CDR3 nucleotides are TGCAGTGCTAGAGAGCTCGTTACCGGGACTAGCGGCTACGAGCAGTACTTC.

This clonotype came up many times. The gene calls are TRBV9 and TRBJ2-5; 9 positions agree with TRBD2. This CDR3 region has 14 residues. Per the germline V gene, CDR1 is SGDLS and CDR2 is YYNGEE. The V segment lost 3 bases and the J segment 2 bases; nucleotides outside the gene matches: 2. The CDR3 loop reads CASSASGVQETQYF. The CDR3 DNA is TGTGCCAGCAGCGCTAGCGGGGTTCAAGAGACCCAGTACTTC.

V gene TRBV4-1 combines with J gene TRBJ2-6, with D unresolved. Germline V lookup: CDR1 MGHRA, CDR2 YSYEKL. V was trimmed by 3 bases and J by 0 bases, leaving 18 bases between them. There are 19 residues in the CDR3. Here the CDR3 reads CASSQELGTANSGANVLTF. In DNA form, the CDR3 reads TGCGCCAGCAGCCAGGAACTGGGTACAGCGAACTCTGGGGCCAACGTCCTGACTTTC.

The rearrangement links TRBV7-2 to TRBJ1-2; D may be TRBD1 (5 bases). CDR3 size: 15 residues. CDR1 and CDR2 from the germline V gene are SGHTA and FQGNSA. Trimming pared 8 bases from V and 3 bases from J, leaving 19 bases between. The CDR3 loop reads CASSPGQGGDYGYTF. DNA for the CDR3: TGTGCCAGCTCACCAGGGCAGGGCGGAGACTATGGCTACACCTTC.

Concerning this clonotype: One end of the junction varies from germline; a read error may be responsible. CDR3 in DNA: TGTGCCAGCAGTTTAAATGTAAAACTGTTTTTT. As protein: CASSLNVKLFF. V and J are TRBV10-3 and TRBJ1-4; D uncertain. The CDR3 runs 11 residues. Germline loops: CDR1 ENHRY, CDR2 SYGVKD.